Shown below are 32 T cell receptor beta chains from a single sample sequenced in a study of T cell repertoires in cytomegalovirus infection. TCRdb reprocessed the reads via MiXCR and lists one record per CDR3 protein. Of approximately 190,000 distinct CDR3 sequences in the sample, more than 9% are singletons; the top ten hold about 5%. Material for sequencing was PBMCs. These receptors came from a human donor in good health (CMV status not recorded). Some clones in this sample may be carry-over from other donors' samples.

Ten or more counts support this clonotype. This chain's CDR3 is CASSLALGRTYGYTF. The CDR3 nucleotides are TGTGCCAGCAGCTTAGCGCTAGGGCGGACCTATGGCTACACCTTC. The chain carries TRBV7-2 and TRBJ1-2; D uncertain. The germline CDR1 and CDR2 sequences are SGHTA and FQGNSA. The CDR3 length is 15 residues. With 0 bases removed from V and 4 bases from J, the gap between germline ends came to 12 bases.

This clonotype was counted a single time. A junction end diverges from the germline sequence, so it may reflect a read error. CDR3 in amino acids: CASSVAGSTDYGYTF. The CDR3, as DNA: TGTGCCAGCAGCGTAGCAGGGTCCACGGACTATGGCTACACCTTC. The chain carries TRBV7-2 and TRBJ1-2, with a tentative D call TRBD1 (5 bases). In germline, CDR1 is SGHTA, CDR2 FQGNSA. The CDR3 contains 15 residues.

This clonotype was found many times. The CDR3, as DNA: TGTGCCAGCAGTGACCTCCCGGGACAGATTTCCTACAATGAGCAGTTCTTC. Translation: CASSDLPGQISYNEQFF. The gene calls are TRBV28 and TRBJ2-1, with TRBD1 matching 7 bases. The CDR3 is made up of 17 amino acids. The germline CDR1 and CDR2 sequences are MDHEN and SYDVKM. V shed 5 bases and J 1 base; nucleotides not matched to a gene: 11.

This clonotype was seen at least ten times. The V gene is TRBV7-8, the J gene TRBJ2-2, with D perhaps TRBD1 (5 bases). V lost 4 bases, J lost 1 base, and 13 bases lay in between. CDR3 length: 16 residues. From germline, CDR1 is SGHVS and CDR2 FQNEAQ. CDR3 amino acids: CASSSVRAMNTGELFF. The CDR3 nucleotides are TGTGCCAGCAGCTCCGTCAGGGCCATGAACACCGGGGAGCTGTTTTTT.

Many counts were recorded for this clonotype. This chain uses TRBV7-2 with TRBJ2-7; the match to TRBD2 covers 9 bases. Germline CDR1 and CDR2: SGHTA and FQGNSA. Trimming at V came to 1 base and at J to 4 bases, leaving 8 bases not matched to a gene. This CDR3 comprises 16 residues. CDR3 sequence: CASSLGPSGMSYEQYF. As DNA, the CDR3 is TGTGCCAGCAGCTTAGGGCCTAGCGGGATGAGTTACGAGCAGTACTTC.

The chain combines TRBV6-2 or TRBV6-3 with TRBJ2-5; no clear D. There are 13 residues in the CDR3. The V end was cut by 6 bases, the J end by 4 bases, with 12 bases between. Per the germline V gene, CDR1 is MNHEY and CDR2 is SVGEGT. The CDR3: CASRKDGSETQYF. The CDR3 nucleotides read TGTGCCAGCAGAAAGGACGGTTCAGAGACCCAGTACTTC.

Ten or more counts support this clonotype. The chain has TRBV7-2 and TRBJ2-7, with 7 bases matching TRBD1. The CDR3 extends over 14 amino acids. The junction had 7 bases not matched to a gene; V was cut back by 5 bases and J by 3 bases. Germline-derived CDR1 and CDR2 are SGHTA and FQGNSA. In nucleotides, the CDR3 is TGTGCCAGCAGCCATATCGGACAGGACTACGAGCAGTACTTC. It encodes CASSHIGQDYEQYF.

The chain employs TRBV6-1 and TRBJ1-1; D might be TRBD1 (5 bases). The length of the CDR3 is 14 residues. The V end lost 6 bases, the J end lost 4 bases, and 15 bases lay between the germline ends. Germline CDR1 is MNHNS and CDR2 is SASEGT. The CDR3 loop is CASRKRNGGTEAFF. The CDR3 DNA follows: TGTGCCAGCAGGAAAAGGAATGGGGGCACTGAAGCTTTCTTT.

This clonotype appeared many times. The chain combines TRBV7-2 with TRBJ2-7; D possibly corresponds to TRBD1 (7 bases). The length of the CDR3 is 15 residues. Looked up from germline, CDR1 is SGHTA and CDR2 is FQGNSA. Deletions cut 5 bases from V and 2 bases from J, with 16 bases between. The CDR3 coding sequence is TGTGCCAGCAGCCGACAGGGAGGTTTGACCTACGAGCAGTACTTC. It specifies CASSRQGGLTYEQYF.

V usage is TRBV28 and J usage is TRBJ1-6; D perhaps matches TRBD1 (6 bases). Germline V lookup: CDR1 MDHEN, CDR2 SYDVKM. CDR3 length: 15 amino acids. Between the trimmed V and J ends, which lost 5 bases and 7 bases, there was a span of 15 bases. This CDR3 reads CASSEQGLRNSPLHF. The CDR3 DNA is TGTGCCAGCAGTGAACAGGGTTTGCGAAATTCACCCCTCCACTTT.

This clonotype was observed many times. The CDR3 protein is CASSLGIGGGYGYTF. The DNA for the CDR3 is TGTGCCAGCAGCTTAGGGATTGGAGGGGGCTATGGCTACACCTTC. This chain links TRBV11-2 with TRBJ1-2, with a possible D match to TRBD1 (6 bases). The germline V gene has CDR1 SGHAT and CDR2 FQNNGV. The CDR3 has 15 residues. V was shortened by 1 base and J by 4 bases, with 13 bases between the two germline ends.

This clonotype was picked up a small number of times. The chain joins TRBV6-2 or TRBV6-3 to TRBJ2-7, with 10 positions matching TRBD2. This CDR3 contains 14 residues. The V gene end was trimmed by 4 bases and the J gene end by 4 bases; junction bases not matched to a gene: 4. The germline CDR1 and CDR2 sequences are MNHEY and SVGEGT. The CDR3 DNA sequence: TGTGCCAGCAGTTTCTCTAGCGGGAGATACGAGCAGTACTTC. It codes for CASSFSSGRYEQYF.

The table lists this clonotype with many counts. The chain is built from TRBV11-2 and TRBJ1-4, with unresolved D. V was clipped by 6 bases and J by 8 bases, with 19 bases between them. Looked up from germline, CDR1 is SGHAT and CDR2 is FQNNGV. The CDR3 covers 15 residues. CDR3 DNA: TGTGCCAGCAGATCAGCGCAGGTCGCTGGAGAAAAACTGTTTTTT. It encodes CASRSAQVAGEKLFF.

In its sample, this clonotype was seen many times. The J gene is TRBJ2-7, the V gene TRBV20-1; 10 bases match TRBD2. The ends lost 6 bases at V and 3 bases at J; junction bases unmatched: 14. The CDR3 is 16 residues long. From germline, CDR1 is DFQATT and CDR2 SNEGSKA (reference sequence). CDR3 DNA: TGCAGTGCCAAGAGGACTAGCGGCATACAGATCTACGAGCAGTACTTC. Protein product: CSAKRTSGIQIYEQYF.

This clonotype was picked up a small number of times. The chain has TRBV28 and TRBJ1-3; tentative D call: TRBD1 (5 bases). V lost 6 bases and J 0 bases, leaving 12 bases between the germline ends. The germline V gene encodes CDR1 MDHEN and CDR2 SYDVKM. The CDR3 extends over 15 amino acids. Here the CDR3 reads CASSYTGVSGNTIYF. CDR3 nucleotide sequence: TGTGCCAGCAGCTACACAGGAGTCTCTGGAAACACCATATATTTT.

At least ten counts were recorded for this clonotype. The CDR3 loop is CASSLDIWAGAEETQYF. In nucleotides, the CDR3 is TGTGCCAGCAGCTTAGATATTTGGGCAGGGGCGGAGGAGACCCAGTACTTC. The chain is built from TRBV7-2 and TRBJ2-5, with D maybe TRBD1 (6 bases). Germline lookup yields CDR1 SGHTA and CDR2 FQGNSA. The CDR3 runs 17 residues. The V gene lost 1 base and the J gene lost 5 bases, with 20 bases spanning the gap.

This chain connects TRBV4-3 to TRBJ1-5; the D is unclear. This CDR3 has 16 amino acids. Looked up from germline, CDR1 is LGHNA and CDR2 is YSLEER. Trimming stripped 0 bases from V and 4 bases from J, with 13 bases between. The DNA for the CDR3 is TGCGCCAGCAGCCAAGAAGCCTCGGGATATAATCAGCCCCAGCATTTT. Its protein product is CASSQEASGYNQPQHF.

This clonotype was observed many times. The chain uses TRBV28 and TRBJ1-1; D ambiguous. Germline V gene lookup returns CDR1 MDHEN and CDR2 SYDVKM. The CDR3 runs 17 residues. V lost 7 bases and J 0 bases, leaving 21 bases between the germline ends. The CDR3 sequence is CASTYGGVLNMNTEAFF. CDR3 bases: TGTGCCAGCACCTACGGAGGTGTCCTCAACATGAACACTGAAGCTTTCTTT.

This clonotype was seen many times. The DNA for the CDR3 is TGTGCCAGCAGCCTGAGTCGCAGGGGAAGCTCCTACGAGCAGTACTTC. It codes for CASSLSRRGSSYEQYF. The V call is TRBV7-2, the J call TRBJ2-7, with D possibly being TRBD1 (6 bases). Trimming pared 5 bases from V and 0 bases from J, leaving 17 bases between. Germline CDR1 is SGHTA and CDR2 is FQGNSA. This CDR3 is 16 amino acids long.

This clonotype was counted at least ten times. The gene calls are TRBV7-8 and TRBJ2-1; D might be TRBD2 (5 bases). Trimming removed 0 bases at V and 4 bases at J, with 10 bases between. CDR3 size: 15 residues. Germline loops: CDR1 SGHVS, CDR2 FQNEAQ. The CDR3 spells CASSLATRPYNEQFF. CDR3 nucleotide sequence: TGTGCCAGCAGCTTAGCTACTAGACCGTACAATGAGCAGTTCTTC.

This clonotype was found a few times. V usage is TRBV9 and J usage is TRBJ1-3; no firm D call. V was clipped by 0 bases and J by 0 bases, with 7 bases between them. The CDR3 runs to 15 residues. The germline CDR1 and CDR2 sequences are SGDLS and YYNGEE. CDR3 DNA: TGTGCCAGCAGCGTAGGCGTAAACTCTGGAAACACCATATATTTT. Translating it yields CASSVGVNSGNTIYF.

This clonotype was observed a handful of times. The chain is built from TRBV4-3 and TRBJ1-1; D is unresolved. Trimming pared 1 base from V and 0 bases from J, leaving 15 bases between. The CDR3 runs to 17 residues. Germline CDR1 LGHNA, CDR2 YSLEER. DNA of the CDR3: TGCGCCAGCAGCCAAGGTCGGCCAGGCTACATGAACACTGAAGCTTTCTTT. The encoded protein is CASSQGRPGYMNTEAFF.

This clonotype has at least ten counts. The genes are TRBV7-2 and TRBJ2-7; no clear D. The CDR3 sequence is 14 residues long. Germline assignment: CDR1 SGHTA and CDR2 FQGNSA. The V gene lost 4 bases and the J gene lost 2 bases, with 12 bases spanning the gap. The CDR3 protein is CASSSYSKTYEQYF. CDR3 DNA: TGTGCCAGCAGCTCGTACAGCAAAACCTACGAGCAGTACTTC.

This clonotype was counted ten times or more. This rearrangement joins TRBV7-2 to TRBJ2-3, with D perhaps TRBD2 (6 bases). Germline V CDR1 and CDR2: SGHTA, FQGNSA. Trimming removed 5 bases at V and 5 bases at J, with 11 bases between. The CDR3 contains 13 residues. This CDR3 is CASSPREQDTQYF. Written as DNA, the CDR3 is TGTGCCAGCAGCCCTCGGGAGCAAGATACGCAGTATTTT.

This clonotype has a count of ten or more. CDR3 DNA: TGTGCCAGCAGTTTTAGGGTCCAGAACTATGGCTACACCTTC. Encoded protein: CASSFRVQNYGYTF. The V call is TRBV28, the J call TRBJ1-2; D not certain. V lost 3 bases and J 2 bases, leaving 10 bases between the germline ends. The germline V gene encodes CDR1 MDHEN and CDR2 SYDVKM. This CDR3 is 14 amino acids long.

The rearrangement links TRBV19 to TRBJ2-5; D call uncertain. This CDR3 is built from 15 residues. Germline V gives CDR1 LNHDA, CDR2 SQIVND (reference sequence). With 3 bases removed from V and 0 bases from J, the gap between germline ends came to 11 bases. Here the CDR3 reads CASSIGRGDQETQYF. The CDR3 coding sequence is TGTGCCAGTAGTATCGGCAGAGGAGACCAAGAGACCCAGTACTTC. Complete variable domain (other parts from reference TRBV19 and TRBJ2-5): DGGITQSPKYLFRKEGQNVTLSCEQNLNHDAMYWYRQDPGQGLRLIYYSQIVNDFQKGDIAEGYSVSREKKESFPLTVTSAQKNPTAFYLCASSIGRGDQETQYFGPGTRLLVL.

This clonotype came up a few times. The gene calls are TRBV28 and TRBJ2-7; D perhaps matches TRBD1 (6 bases). V lost 1 base, J lost 3 bases, and 7 bases lay in between. Germline V gene sequence: CDR1 MDHEN, CDR2 SYDVKM. The CDR3 is 13 amino acids. CDR3 region: CASSLLQGYEQYF. In nucleotides, the CDR3 is TGTGCCAGCAGTTTATTACAGGGCTACGAGCAGTACTTC. Supplemented by reference TRBV28 and TRBJ2-7, the full variable domain reads DVKVTQSSRYLVKRTGEKVFLECVQDMDHENMFWYRQDPGLGLRLIYFSYDVKMKEKGDIPEGYSVSREKKERFSLILESASTNQTSMYLCASSLLQGYEQYFGPGTRLTVT.

This clonotype was detected ten times or more. The chain uses TRBV3-1 and TRBJ1-5; D gene uncertain. CDR1 is LGHDT, CDR2 YNNKEL, per germline (reference sequence). Trimming stripped 6 bases from V and 2 bases from J, with 14 bases between. The length of the CDR3 is 15 residues. The CDR3 nucleotides are TGTGCCAGCAGTCCGAGGCGGGGTGGCAATCAGCCCCAGCATTTT. This sequence encodes CASSPRRGGNQPQHF.

This clonotype was seen a handful of times. The chain employs TRBV29-1 and TRBJ2-3, with 9 bases identical to TRBD1. CDR1 and CDR2 (germline): SQVTM, ANQGSEA. The V gene end was trimmed by 3 bases and the J gene end by 4 bases; junction bases not matched to a gene: 5. The CDR3 consists of 14 residues. CDR3 DNA sequence: TGCAGCGTTGATCGGACAGGGGTACCAGATACGCAGTATTTT. It encodes CSVDRTGVPDTQYF.

This sequence joins TRBV4-2 and TRBJ2-5; tentative D call: TRBD2 (6 bases). This CDR3 spans 14 amino acids. V was cut by 5 bases and J by 0 bases, with 10 bases left in between. Germline CDR1 is LGHNA and CDR2 is YNFKEQ. The CDR3 region is CASSTSGYQETQYF. The CDR3 DNA is TGTGCCAGCAGCACGAGCGGGTACCAAGAGACCCAGTACTTC.

The chain links TRBV19 to TRBJ1-1, with D maybe TRBD1 (5 bases). This CDR3 is 18 amino acids long. With 6 bases removed from V and 1 base from J, the gap between germline ends came to 24 bases. Germline loops: CDR1 LNHDA, CDR2 SQIVND (reference sequence). CDR3 DNA: TGTGCCAGTAGCCCCACCTCGGTTAGGGGCCGGGCGAACACTGAAGCTTTCTTT. The encoded protein is CASSPTSVRGRANTEAFF. Drawing the rest from reference TRBV19 and TRBJ1-1, the complete variable domain is DGGITQSPKYLFRKEGQNVTLSCEQNLNHDAMYWYRQDPGQGLRLIYYSQIVNDFQKGDIAEGYSVSREKKESFPLTVTSAQKNPTAFYLCASSPTSVRGRANTEAFFGQGTRLTVV.

V and J are TRBV29-1 and TRBJ1-2; tentative D call: TRBD1 (6 bases). CDR3 length: 13 residues. With 3 bases removed from V and 2 bases from J, the gap between germline ends came to 10 bases. Germline assignment: CDR1 SQVTM and CDR2 ANQGSEA. The chain's CDR3 is CSVDLGTNYGYTF. The CDR3 region has the DNA TGCAGCGTTGATCTGGGGACAAACTATGGCTACACCTTC.